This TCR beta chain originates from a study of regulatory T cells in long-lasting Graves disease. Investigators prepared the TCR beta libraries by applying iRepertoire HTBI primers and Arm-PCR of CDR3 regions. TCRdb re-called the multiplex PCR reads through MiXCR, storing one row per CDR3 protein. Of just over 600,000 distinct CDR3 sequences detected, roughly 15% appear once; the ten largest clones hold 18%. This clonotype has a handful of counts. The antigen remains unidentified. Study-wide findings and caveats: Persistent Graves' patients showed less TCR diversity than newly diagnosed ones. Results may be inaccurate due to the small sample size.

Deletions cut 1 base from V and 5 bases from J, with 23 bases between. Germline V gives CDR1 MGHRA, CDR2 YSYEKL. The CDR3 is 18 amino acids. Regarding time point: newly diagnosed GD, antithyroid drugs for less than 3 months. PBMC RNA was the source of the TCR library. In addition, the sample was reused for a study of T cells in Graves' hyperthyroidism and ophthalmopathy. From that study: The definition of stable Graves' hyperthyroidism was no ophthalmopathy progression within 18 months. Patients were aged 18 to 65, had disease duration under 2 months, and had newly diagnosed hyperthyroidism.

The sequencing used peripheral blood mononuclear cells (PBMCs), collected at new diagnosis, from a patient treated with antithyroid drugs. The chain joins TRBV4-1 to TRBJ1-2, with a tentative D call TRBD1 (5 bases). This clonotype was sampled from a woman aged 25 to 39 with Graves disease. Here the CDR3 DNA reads TGCGCCAGCAGCCAAGGGGGATCGTACGAGGGGCGGAGGTATGGCTACACCTTC. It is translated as CASSQGGSYEGRRYGYTF.